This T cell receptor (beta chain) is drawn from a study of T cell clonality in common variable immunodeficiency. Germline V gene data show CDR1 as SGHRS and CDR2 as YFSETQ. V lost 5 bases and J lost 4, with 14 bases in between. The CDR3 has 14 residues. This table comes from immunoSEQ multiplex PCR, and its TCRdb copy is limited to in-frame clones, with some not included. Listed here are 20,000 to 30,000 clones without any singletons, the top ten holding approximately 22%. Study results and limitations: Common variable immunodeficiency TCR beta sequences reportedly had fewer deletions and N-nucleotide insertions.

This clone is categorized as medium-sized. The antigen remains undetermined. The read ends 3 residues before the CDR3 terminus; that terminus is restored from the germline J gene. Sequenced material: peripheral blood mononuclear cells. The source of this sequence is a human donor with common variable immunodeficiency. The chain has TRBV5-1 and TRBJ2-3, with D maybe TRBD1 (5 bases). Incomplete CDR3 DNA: TGCGCCAGCAGTTTCGCAGGGAAGTCAGATACG. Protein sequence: CASSFAGKSDT. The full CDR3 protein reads CASSFAGKSDTQYF.